Below are 4 T cell receptor beta chains sequenced from a single sample in a study of T-cell reconstitution after alpha-beta-depleted transplantation in children. Unique molecular identifiers were built into the TCRbeta library. In TCRdb, the PCR reads were re-called with MiXCR into one record per CDR3 protein. This table holds 170,000 or so distinct CDR3 sequences, 6.5% to 7.5% found once. Sequences were derived from PBMCs from the stem cell graft donor, sampled from the stem cell graft. These receptors originate from a human donor who donated a stem cell graft to a child with Wiskott-Aldrich syndrome.

This sequence joins TRBV7-2 and TRBJ2-7; 7 nucleotides match TRBD2. Trimming took 2 bases from V and 2 from J; bases not matched to a gene: 0. This CDR3 spans 13 amino acids. Germline CDR1 reads SGHTA; CDR2 reads FQGNSA. The CDR3 DNA is TGTGCCAGCAGCTTAAGCGGGGCCTACGAGCAGTACTTC. It translates to CASSLSGAYEQYF.

This clonotype was seen at least ten times. This sequence joins TRBV5-1 and TRBJ2-3; TRBD1 might be the D (5 bases). V lost 3 bases to trimming and J lost 7 bases, with 9 bases between them. Germline values: CDR1 SGHRS, CDR2 YFSETQ. The CDR3 loop spans 12 amino acids. The chain's CDR3 is CASSSRQNTQYF. CDR3 DNA sequence: TGCGCCAGCAGCTCCCGACAGAATACGCAGTATTTT.

This clonotype was recorded at least ten times. V and J are TRBV5-1 and TRBJ2-5, with D perhaps being TRBD1 or TRBD2 (6 bases each). CDR1 and CDR2 from the germline V gene are SGHRS and YFSETQ. Trimming shortened V by 5 bases and J by 4 bases, and 12 bases separated the two germline ends. The CDR3 is made up of 13 amino acids. CDR3 coding DNA: TGCGCCAGCAGGGAACAGGGAGGAGAGACCCAGTACTTC. Residues: CASREQGGETQYF.

In this sample, this clonotype turned up many times. The chain combines TRBV7-2 with TRBJ2-7, with D possibly being TRBD1 (5 bases). The germline V gene encodes CDR1 SGHTA and CDR2 FQGNSA. The CDR3 is made up of 14 amino acids. Between the trimmed V and J ends, which lost 8 bases and 0 bases, there was a span of 14 bases. The CDR3: CASGRGPLSYEQYF. The CDR3 DNA sequence: TGTGCCAGCGGTAGGGGTCCCCTCTCCTACGAGCAGTACTTC.